A selection of T cell receptor beta chains follows, all from one sample in a study of blood T cell repertoires in COVID-19. Clones were sequenced by immunoSEQ multiplex PCR, and TCRdb holds only the in-frame ones, with some missing. This sample has approximately 150,000 clones, with roughly 80% found just once. Specimen: peripheral blood. The receptors stem from a man aged 50 to 59 with active or convalescent COVID-19. Each CDR3 is given without its conserved first and last residue.

>TRBV6-4|TRBJ2-2
ASKTGPGTGELF
>TRBV3-1/TRBV3-2|TRBJ1-2
ASSQGTGGYT
>TRBV19|TRBJ2-7
ASSRLPQYEQY
>TRBV11-3|TRBJ2-7
ASSLGGTNPTYEQY
>TRBV10-3|TRBJ2-3
AISEALKDTQY
>TRBV11-1|TRBJ2-1
ASETSGRSVYNEQF
>TRBV5-1|TRBJ2-5
ASSGGLAGAPQETQY
>TRBV5-1|TRBJ1-1
ASSLGPTGITEAF
>TRBV10-2|TRBJ2-2
ASLSLAGGTGELF
>TRBV20-1|TRBJ2-4
SASKRTQGARKNIQY
>TRBV28|TRBJ1-5
ASSTKWTVMGNQPQH
>TRBV9|TRBJ2-1
ASSPRLAGGAYNEQF
>TRBV27|TRBJ2-2
ASSLLSNTGELF
>TRBV7-9|TRBJ2-3
ASSLAALGLANLDTQY
>TRBV28|TRBJ1-6
ASSPGGGRLAYNSPLH
>TRBV27|TRBJ2-5
ASSWTGGRETQY
>TRBV6-2/TRBV6-3|TRBJ2-5
ASSVLAEAGWETQY
>TRBV11-3|TRBJ2-2
ASSSLRGRLTGELF
>TRBV5-1|TRBJ1-2
ASSLATTLYGYT
>TRBV11-3|TRBJ2-1
ASSLARDEQF
>TRBV5-1|TRBJ2-2
ASSSLAGNTGELF
>TRBV18|TRBJ1-5
ASSASLGVQPQH
>TRBV5-4|TRBJ1-2
ASSYAGPRGGYT
>TRBV9|TRBJ2-7
ASSPSTGLAGIYEQY
>TRBV29-1|TRBJ1-5
SVEVGGGGQPQH
>TRBV24-1|TRBJ1-3
ATHSSHSGNTIY
>TRBV11-2|TRBJ1-4
ASSWNPGAQTEKLF
>TRBV28|TRBJ2-1
ASSFGTSDYNEQF
>TRBV10-2|TRBJ2-5
ASSEPILAEEETQY
>TRBV27|TRBJ2-3
ASSLPLAGAVDTQY
>TRBV27|TRBJ1-4
ASSPRTVSEKLF
>TRBV24-1|TRBJ2-2
ATSEPDRTDLMGELF
>TRBV27|TRBJ2-1
ASEGLADPVGQF
>TRBV9|TRBJ1-2
ASSTYRDGYT
>TRBV10-2|TRBJ2-7
ASSSAGVPYEQY
>TRBV9|TRBJ2-2
ASSVRGLVANTGELF
>TRBV18|TRBJ1-6
ASSLLPGTGGGNSPLH
>TRBV6-4|TRBJ1-2
ASSDGETSYGYT
>TRBV5-1|TRBJ2-1
ASSLAGTGSYNEQF
>TRBV5-1|TRBJ2-7
ASSLPPAREQY
>TRBV9|TRBJ1-1
ASSPGQGIEAF
>TRBV5-4|TRBJ1-1
ASSIYTGGTEAF
>TRBV7-3|TRBJ1-6
ASSSAGAPLH
>TRBV10-3|TRBJ2-7
AIGRAGSSYEQY
>TRBV7-8|TRBJ1-3
ASSPQGTVAGNTIY
>TRBV7-3|TRBJ2-1
ASSPQDREGEQF
>TRBV5-1|TRBJ2-7
ASSLERREQY
>TRBV7-8|TRBJ1-2
ASSLDGGAGGYT
>TRBV12-5|TRBJ2-7
ASGLVAASYEQY
>TRBV28|TRBJ2-3
ASSLTGARDTQY
>TRBV5-1|TRBJ2-1
ASSPIGLAGTNEQF
>TRBV14|TRBJ2-7
ASSQVPGGVYEQY
>TRBV3-1/TRBV3-2|TRBJ1-6
ASRLTGVSSPLH
>TRBV6-5|TRBJ2-1
ASRAGTSFYNEQF
>TRBV28|TRBJ2-1
ASRAGVSKF
>TRBV5-1|TRBJ2-2
ASSLPSTTGELF
>TRBV5-1|TRBJ2-1
ASSWGLAEDNEQF